The present T cell receptor (beta chain) was sequenced within a study of blood T cell repertoires in COVID-19. The overall study: COVID-19 samples collected from the United States, Italy and Spain covered acute and convalescent phases. T cells, B-cell-depleted T cells, or PBMCs provided the cDNA or gDNA that served as material.

In the original workflow: Reference gene primer amplification gave estimated nucleated cell counts. Assay used: immunoSEQ multiplex PCR; TCRdb lists only in-frame clones, some missing. Clone size and the V and J calls come from that table; the DNA yielded D and trimming. The table records roughly 260,000 clones, approximately 90% of them present only once. CDR3 size: 17 residues. Germline-derived CDR1 and CDR2 are KGHSH and LQKENI. Unmatched junction bases numbered 9, after V lost 2 bases and J lost 0 bases. The sequenced material came from peripheral blood. This rearrangement joins TRBV18 to TRBJ2-7; 8 nucleotides align to TRBD2. The TCR comes from a man aged 60-69 years who had recovered from COVID-19. The CDR3 DNA sequence: TGTGCCAGCTCACCAATCGCTAGCGGGCAATACTCCTACGAGCAGTACTTC. This codes for CASSPIASGQYSYEQYF.